The TCR beta chain described here comes from a study of OX40 agonist ivuxolimab in advanced cancers. Background on the study: Treatment of patients was with ivuxolimab, an agonistic anti-OX40 (CD134) antibody. The eligibility criteria allowed prior anti-PD-1, anti-PD-L1 or anti-CTLA-4 therapy, and 30% to 40% had some.

This CDR3 region has 16 residues. The trim removed 2 bases at V and 1 base at J, leaving 3 bases unmatched. The germline V gene has CDR1 SGHAT and CDR2 FQNNGV. Method: immunoSEQ multiplex PCR; TCRdb's copy keeps in-frame clones and lacks some. This sample has around 99,000 clones, with almost 90% found just once. The rearrangement joins TRBV11-2 to TRBJ2-7, with 12 bases matching TRBD2. This specimen consisted of CD4+ or CD8+ T cells sorted from blood, obtained in a trial of the OX40 agonist ivuxolimab. The clonotype comes from an adult with an advanced solid tumor such as melanoma, head and neck, liver or kidney cancer. This CDR3 reads CASSLKLAGGSYEQYF. The CDR3 DNA follows: TGTGCCAGCAGCTTAAAGCTAGCGGGAGGGTCCTACGAGCAGTACTTC.